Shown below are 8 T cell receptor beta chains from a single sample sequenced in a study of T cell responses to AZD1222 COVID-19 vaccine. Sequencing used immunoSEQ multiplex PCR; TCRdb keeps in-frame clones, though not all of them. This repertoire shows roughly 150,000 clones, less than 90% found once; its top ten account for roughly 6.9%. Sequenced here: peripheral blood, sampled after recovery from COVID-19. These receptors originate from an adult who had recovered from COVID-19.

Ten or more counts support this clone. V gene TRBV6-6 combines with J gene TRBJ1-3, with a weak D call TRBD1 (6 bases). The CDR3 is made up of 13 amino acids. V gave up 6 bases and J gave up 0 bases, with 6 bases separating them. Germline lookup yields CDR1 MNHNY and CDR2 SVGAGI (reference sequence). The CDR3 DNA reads TGTGCCAGCAGGGACAGCTCTGGAAACACCATATATTTT. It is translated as CASRDSSGNTIYF.

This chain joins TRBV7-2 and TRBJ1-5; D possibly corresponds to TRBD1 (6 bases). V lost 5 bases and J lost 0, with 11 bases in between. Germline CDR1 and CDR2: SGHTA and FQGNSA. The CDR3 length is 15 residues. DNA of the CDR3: TGTGCCAGCAGCGGACAGTCTTATAGCAATCAGCCCCAGCATTTT. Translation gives CASSGQSYSNQPQHF.

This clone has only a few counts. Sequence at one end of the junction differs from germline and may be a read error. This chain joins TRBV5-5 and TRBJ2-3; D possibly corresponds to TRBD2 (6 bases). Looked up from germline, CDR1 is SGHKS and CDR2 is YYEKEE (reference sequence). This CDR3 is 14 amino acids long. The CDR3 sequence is CASGLEGWQDTQYF. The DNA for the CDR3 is TGTGCCAGCGGCTTGGAGGGGTGGCAAGATACGCAGTATTTT.

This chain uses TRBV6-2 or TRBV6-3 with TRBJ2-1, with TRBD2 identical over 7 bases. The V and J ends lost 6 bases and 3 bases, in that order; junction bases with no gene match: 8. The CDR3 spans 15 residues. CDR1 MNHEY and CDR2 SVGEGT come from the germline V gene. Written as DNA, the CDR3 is TGTGCCAGCAGCCCCGGGACTATCATCTACAATGAGCAGTTCTTC. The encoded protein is CASSPGTIIYNEQFF.

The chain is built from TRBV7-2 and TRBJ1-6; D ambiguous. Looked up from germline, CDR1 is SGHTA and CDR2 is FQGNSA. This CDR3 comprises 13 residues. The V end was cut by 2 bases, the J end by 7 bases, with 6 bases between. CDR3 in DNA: TGTGCCAGCAGCTTACCCGGCAATTCACCCCTCCACTTT. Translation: CASSLPGNSPLHF. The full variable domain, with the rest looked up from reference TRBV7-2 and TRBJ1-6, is GAGVSQSPSNKVTEKGKDVELRCDPISGHTALYWYRQSLGQGLEFLIYFQGNSAPDKSGLPSDRFSAERTGGSVSTLTIQRTQQEDSAVYLCASSLPGNSPLHFGNGTRLTVT.

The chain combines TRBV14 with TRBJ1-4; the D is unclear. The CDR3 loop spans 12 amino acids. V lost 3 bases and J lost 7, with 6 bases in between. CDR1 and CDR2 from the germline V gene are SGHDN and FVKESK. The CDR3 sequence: CASSQMGEKLFF. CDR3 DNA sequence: TGTGCCAGCAGCCAGATGGGTGAAAAACTGTTTTTT.

The CDR3 region has the DNA TGTGCCAGCAGTTCGGGAGGGGACAGAAGTTATAGCAATCAGCCCCAGCATTTT. Translation gives CASSSGGDRSYSNQPQHF. This sequence joins TRBV6-2 or TRBV6-3 and TRBJ1-5, with 7 bases lining up with TRBD1. J gave up 0 bases and V 4 bases, and 12 bases lay outside the gene matches. CDR3 size: 18 residues. Germline V gene lookup returns CDR1 MNHEY and CDR2 SVGEGT.

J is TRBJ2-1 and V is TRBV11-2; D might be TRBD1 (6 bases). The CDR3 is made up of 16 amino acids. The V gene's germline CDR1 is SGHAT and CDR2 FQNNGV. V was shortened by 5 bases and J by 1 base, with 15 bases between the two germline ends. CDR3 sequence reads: CASSPRRDKSYNEQFF. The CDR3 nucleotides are TGTGCCAGCAGCCCACGCCGGGACAAATCCTACAATGAGCAGTTCTTC.